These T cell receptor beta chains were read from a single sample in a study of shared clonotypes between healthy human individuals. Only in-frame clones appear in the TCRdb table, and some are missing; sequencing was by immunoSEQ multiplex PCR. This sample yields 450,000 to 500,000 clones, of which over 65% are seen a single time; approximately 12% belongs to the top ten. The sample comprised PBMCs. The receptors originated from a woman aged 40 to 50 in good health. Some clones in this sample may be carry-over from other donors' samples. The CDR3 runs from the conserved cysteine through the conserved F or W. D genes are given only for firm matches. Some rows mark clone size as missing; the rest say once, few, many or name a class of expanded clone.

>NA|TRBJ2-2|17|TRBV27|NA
CTSSLRPAGVGAGELFF
TGTACCAGCAGTTTAAGACCCGCGGGTGTTGGGGCCGGGGAGCTGTTTTTT
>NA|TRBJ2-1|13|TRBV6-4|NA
CASSKTGLDEQFF
TGTGCCAGCAGTAAAACAGGGTTGGATGAGCAGTTCTTC
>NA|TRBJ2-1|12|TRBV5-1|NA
CASSDSYNEQFF
TGCGCCAGCAGCGACTCCTACAATGAGCAGTTCTTC
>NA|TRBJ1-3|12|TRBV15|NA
CATSGTGEAIYF
TGTGCCACCAGCGGAACAGGAGAGGCCATATATTTT
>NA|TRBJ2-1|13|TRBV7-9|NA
CASSLVGGNEQFF
TGTGCCAGCAGCTTAGTCGGGGGAAATGAGCAGTTCTTC
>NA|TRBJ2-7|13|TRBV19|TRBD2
CASGTSGSGEQYF
TGTGCCAGTGGGACTAGCGGGAGTGGAGAGCAGTACTTC
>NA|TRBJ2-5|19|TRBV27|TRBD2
CASSLSGLAGGPIQETQYF
TGTGCCAGCAGTTTATCTGGGCTAGCGGGAGGGCCGATTCAAGAGACCCAGTACTTC
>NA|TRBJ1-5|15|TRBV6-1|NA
CASSSVGYSNQPQHF
TGTGCCAGCAGTTCGGTGGGCTATAGCAATCAGCCCCAGCATTTT
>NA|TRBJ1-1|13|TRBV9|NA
CASSYGMNTEAFF
TGTGCCAGCAGCTACGGGATGAACACTGAAGCTTTCTTT
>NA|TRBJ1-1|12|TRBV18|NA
CASSRPGNEAFF
TGTGCCAGCTCAAGACCGGGAAATGAAGCTTTCTTT
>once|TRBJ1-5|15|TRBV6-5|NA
CASRKHDRVDQPQHF
TGTGCCAGCAGAAAACACGACAGAGTGGATCAGCCCCAGCATTTT
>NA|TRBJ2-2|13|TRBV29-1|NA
CSVERVRDGELFF
TGCAGCGTTGAAAGGGTTAGGGACGGGGAGCTGTTTTTT
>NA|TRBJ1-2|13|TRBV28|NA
CASSLTGDYGYTF
TGTGCCAGCAGTCTTACAGGCGACTATGGCTACACCTTC
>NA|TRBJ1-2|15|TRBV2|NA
CASIPRGYSNYGYTF
TGTGCCAGCATTCCCAGGGGATATTCTAACTATGGCTACACCTTC
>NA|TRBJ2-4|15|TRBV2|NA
CASKPGRTEKNIQYF
TGTGCCAGCAAACCCGGAAGAACAGAGAAAAACATTCAGTACTTC
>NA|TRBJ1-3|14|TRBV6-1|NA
CASSETRSGNTIYF
TGTGCCAGCAGTGAAACCCGCTCTGGAAACACCATATATTTT
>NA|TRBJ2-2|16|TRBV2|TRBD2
CASSERLAGFTGELFF
TGTGCCAGCAGTGAACGGCTAGCGGGCTTTACCGGGGAGCTGTTTTTT
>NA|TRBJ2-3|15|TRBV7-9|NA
CASSLGDTEKDTQYF
TGTGCCAGCAGCTTAGGGGACACGGAGAAAGATACGCAGTATTTT
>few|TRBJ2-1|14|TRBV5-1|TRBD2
CASSILADYNEQFF
TGCGCCAGCAGCATACTAGCGGACTACAATGAGCAGTTCTTC
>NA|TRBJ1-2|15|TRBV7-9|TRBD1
CASSPWDRDSYGYTF
TGTGCCAGCAGCCCGTGGGACAGGGACTCTTATGGCTACACCTTC
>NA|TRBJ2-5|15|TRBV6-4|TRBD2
CASSPKLAGGGEQYF
TGTGCCAGCAGTCCGAAACTAGCGGGAGGAGGAGAGCAGTACTTC
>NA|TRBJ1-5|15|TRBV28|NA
CASTSLQGIAQPQHF
TGTGCCAGCACCTCACTTCAGGGAATCGCGCAGCCCCAGCATTTT
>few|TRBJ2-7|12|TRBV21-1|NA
CAPIQTSYEQYF
TGTGCCCCGATACAGACCTCCTACGAGCAGTACTTC
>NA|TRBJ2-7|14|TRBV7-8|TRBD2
CASRLAGGPYEQYF
TGTGCCAGCAGACTAGCGGGAGGTCCCTACGAGCAGTACTTC
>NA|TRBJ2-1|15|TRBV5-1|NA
CASSLVATGSNEQFF
TGCGCCAGCAGCTTGGTTGCGACAGGTTCCAATGAGCAGTTCTTC
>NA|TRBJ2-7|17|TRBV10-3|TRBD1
CAISESLPRGHPYEQYF
TGTGCCATCAGTGAGTCCCTACCCAGGGGGCACCCCTACGAGCAGTACTTC
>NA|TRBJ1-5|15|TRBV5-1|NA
CASSFGTQANQPQHF
TGCGCCAGCAGCTTCGGGACCCAAGCCAATCAGCCCCAGCATTTT
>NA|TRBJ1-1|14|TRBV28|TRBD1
CASSTGQGNTEAFF
TGTGCCAGCAGCACGGGACAGGGTAACACTGAAGCTTTCTTT
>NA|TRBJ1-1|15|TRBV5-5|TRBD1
CASSERQGGDTEAFF
TGTGCCAGCAGCGAGAGACAGGGTGGTGACACTGAAGCTTTCTTT
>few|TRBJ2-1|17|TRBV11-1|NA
CASSSPRGEPPYNEQFF
TGTGCCAGCAGCTCCCCCAGAGGGGAACCCCCCTACAATGAGCAGTTCTTC
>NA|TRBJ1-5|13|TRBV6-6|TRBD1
CASRTGGNQPQHF
TGTGCCAGCAGGACAGGGGGGAATCAGCCCCAGCATTTT
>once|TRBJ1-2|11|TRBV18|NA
CASSDNYGYTF
TGTGCCAGCTCTGATAACTATGGCTACACCTTC
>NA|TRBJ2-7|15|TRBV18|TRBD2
CASSLGTSGIYEQYF
TGTGCCAGCTCACTGGGGACTAGCGGGATTTACGAGCAGTACTTC
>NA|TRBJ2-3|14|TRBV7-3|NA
CASSLNDFSDTQYF
TGTGCCAGCAGCCTAAACGACTTCTCGGATACGCAGTATTTT
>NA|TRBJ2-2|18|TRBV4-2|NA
CASSADVGWGAGTGELFF
TGTGCCAGCAGCGCCGACGTCGGATGGGGGGCGGGCACCGGGGAGCTGTTTTTT
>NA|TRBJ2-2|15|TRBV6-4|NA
CASSQEGGYTGELFF
TGTGCCAGCAGCCAGGAGGGGGGGTACACCGGGGAGCTGTTTTTT
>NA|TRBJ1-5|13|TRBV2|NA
CASSKTSNQPQHF
TGTGCCAGCAGTAAGACGAGCAATCAGCCCCAGCATTTT
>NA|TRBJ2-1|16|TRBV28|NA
CASSLIGAGEDNEQFF
TGTGCCAGCAGCCTAATAGGGGCAGGGGAAGACAATGAGCAGTTCTTC
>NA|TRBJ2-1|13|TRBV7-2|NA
CASSLGIRRDQFF
TGTGCCAGCAGCTTGGGCATACGGCGGGACCAGTTCTTC
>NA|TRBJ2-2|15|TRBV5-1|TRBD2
CASSTGLALTGELFF
TGCGCCAGCAGCACGGGACTAGCGCTTACCGGGGAGCTGTTTTTT
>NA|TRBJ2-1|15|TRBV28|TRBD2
CASTPSLAGIHEQFF
TGTGCCAGCACCCCCTCGTTAGCGGGAATCCATGAGCAGTTCTTC
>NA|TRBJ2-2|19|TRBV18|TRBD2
CASSPWTSGRVTNTGELFF
TGTGCCAGTTCACCCTGGACTAGCGGGAGGGTAACGAACACCGGGGAGCTGTTTTTT
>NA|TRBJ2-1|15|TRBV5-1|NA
CASSLGALTYNEQFF
TGCGCCAGCAGCTTGGGAGCGCTAACTTACAATGAGCAGTTCTTC
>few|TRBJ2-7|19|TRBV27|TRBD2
CASSPRRPSGTTLAYEQYF
TGTGCCAGCAGTCCCCGTCGCCCTAGCGGGACTACCTTAGCCTACGAGCAGTACTTC
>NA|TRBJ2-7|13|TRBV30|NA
CAWSVGKTYEQYF
TGTGCCTGGAGTGTCGGTAAGACCTACGAGCAGTACTTC
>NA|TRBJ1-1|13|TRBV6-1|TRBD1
CASTGTANTEAFF
TGTGCCAGCACCGGGACAGCGAACACTGAAGCTTTCTTT
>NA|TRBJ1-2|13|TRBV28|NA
CASSGTPNYGYTF
TGTGCCAGCAGTGGGACACCTAACTATGGCTACACCTTC
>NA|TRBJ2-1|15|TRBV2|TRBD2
CASSLTSLRTNEQFF
TGTGCCAGCAGCTTGACTAGCCTGAGGACTAATGAGCAGTTCTTC
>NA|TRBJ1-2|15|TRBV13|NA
CASTSRQSHNYGYTF
TGTGCCAGCACCTCCCGACAGAGTCATAACTATGGCTACACCTTC
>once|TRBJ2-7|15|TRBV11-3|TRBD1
CASSARTGAGDEQYF
TGTGCCAGCAGCGCACGGACAGGGGCTGGGGACGAGCAGTACTTC